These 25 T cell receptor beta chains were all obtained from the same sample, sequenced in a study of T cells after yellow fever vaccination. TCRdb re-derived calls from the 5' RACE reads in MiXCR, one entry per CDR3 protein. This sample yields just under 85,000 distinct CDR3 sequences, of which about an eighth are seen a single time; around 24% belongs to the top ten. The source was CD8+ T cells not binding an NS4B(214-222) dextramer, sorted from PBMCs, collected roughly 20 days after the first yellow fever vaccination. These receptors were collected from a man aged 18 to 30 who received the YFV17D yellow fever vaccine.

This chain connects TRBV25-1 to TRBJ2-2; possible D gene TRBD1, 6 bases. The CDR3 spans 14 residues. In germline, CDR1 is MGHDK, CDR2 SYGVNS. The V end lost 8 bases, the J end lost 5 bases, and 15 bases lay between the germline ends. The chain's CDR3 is CASGLSDRTGELFF. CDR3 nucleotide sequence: TGTGCCAGCGGACTCTCGGACAGAACCGGGGAGCTGTTTTTT.

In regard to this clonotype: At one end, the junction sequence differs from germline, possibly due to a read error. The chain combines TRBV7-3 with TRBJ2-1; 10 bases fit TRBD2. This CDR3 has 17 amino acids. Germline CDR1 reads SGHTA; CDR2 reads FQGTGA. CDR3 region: CASSLTYSGGILNGQFF. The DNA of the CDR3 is TGTGCCAGCAGCTTAACGTATAGCGGGGGGATCTTAAATGGGCAGTTCTTC.

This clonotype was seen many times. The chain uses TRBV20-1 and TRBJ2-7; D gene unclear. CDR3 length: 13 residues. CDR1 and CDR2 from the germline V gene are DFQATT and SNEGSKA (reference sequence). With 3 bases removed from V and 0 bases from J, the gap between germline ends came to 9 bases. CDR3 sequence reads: CSARPFSSYEQYF. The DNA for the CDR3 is TGCAGTGCTAGGCCCTTCAGCTCCTACGAGCAGTACTTC.

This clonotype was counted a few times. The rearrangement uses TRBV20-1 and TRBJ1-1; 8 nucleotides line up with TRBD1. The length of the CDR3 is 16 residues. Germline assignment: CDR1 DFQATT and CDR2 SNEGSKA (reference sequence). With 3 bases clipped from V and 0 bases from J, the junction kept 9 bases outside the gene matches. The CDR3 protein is CSARERDRPMNTEAFF. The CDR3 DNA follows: TGCAGTGCTAGGGAGAGGGACAGGCCGATGAACACTGAAGCTTTCTTT.

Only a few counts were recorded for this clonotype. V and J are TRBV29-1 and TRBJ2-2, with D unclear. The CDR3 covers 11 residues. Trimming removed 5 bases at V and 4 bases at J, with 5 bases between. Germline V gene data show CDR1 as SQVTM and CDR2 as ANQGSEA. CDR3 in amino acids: CSVWGTGELFF. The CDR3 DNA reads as TGCAGCGTTTGGGGCACCGGGGAGCTGTTTTTT.

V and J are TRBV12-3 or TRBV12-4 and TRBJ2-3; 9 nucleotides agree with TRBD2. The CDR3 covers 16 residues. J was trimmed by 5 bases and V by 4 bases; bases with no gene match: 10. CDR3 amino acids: CASSSLVGSGGDTQYF. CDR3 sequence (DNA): TGTGCCAGCAGTTCCCTCGTTGGTAGCGGGGGAGATACGCAGTATTTT.

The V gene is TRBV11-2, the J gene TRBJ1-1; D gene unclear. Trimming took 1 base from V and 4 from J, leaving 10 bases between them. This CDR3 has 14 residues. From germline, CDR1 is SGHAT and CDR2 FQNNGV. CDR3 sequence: CASSLARSGTEAFF. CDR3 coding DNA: TGTGCCAGCAGCTTAGCACGGTCCGGCACTGAAGCTTTCTTT. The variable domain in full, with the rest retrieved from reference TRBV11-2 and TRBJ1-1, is EAGVAQSPRYKIIEKRQSVAFWCNPISGHATLYWYQQILGQGPKLLIQFQNNGVVDDSQLPKDRFSAERLKGVDSTLKIQPAKLEDSAVYLCASSLARSGTEAFFGQGTRLTVV.

The CDR3 reads CASRVRGTYEQYF. The CDR3, as DNA: TGCGCCAGCAGGGTTCGGGGGACCTACGAGCAGTACTTC. The chain uses TRBV10-2 and TRBJ2-7; possibly TRBD2 for D (6 bases). Deletions cut 6 bases from V and 2 bases from J, with 11 bases between. Germline CDR1 reads WSHSY; CDR2 reads SAAADI. The CDR3 contains 13 residues.

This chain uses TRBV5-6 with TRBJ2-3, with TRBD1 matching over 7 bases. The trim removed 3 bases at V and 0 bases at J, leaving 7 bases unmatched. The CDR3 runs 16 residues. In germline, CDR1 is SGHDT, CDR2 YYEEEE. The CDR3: CASSSTGSSSTDTQYF. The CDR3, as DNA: TGTGCCAGCAGCTCGACAGGGTCCTCTAGCACAGATACGCAGTATTTT.

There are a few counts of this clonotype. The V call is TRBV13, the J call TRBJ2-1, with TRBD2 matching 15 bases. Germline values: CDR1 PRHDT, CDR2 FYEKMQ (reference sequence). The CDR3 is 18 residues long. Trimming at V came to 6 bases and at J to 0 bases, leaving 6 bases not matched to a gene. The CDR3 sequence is CASSPGTSGGSSYNEQFF. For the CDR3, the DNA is TGTGCCAGCAGTCCCGGGACTAGCGGGGGGAGCTCCTACAATGAGCAGTTCTTC.

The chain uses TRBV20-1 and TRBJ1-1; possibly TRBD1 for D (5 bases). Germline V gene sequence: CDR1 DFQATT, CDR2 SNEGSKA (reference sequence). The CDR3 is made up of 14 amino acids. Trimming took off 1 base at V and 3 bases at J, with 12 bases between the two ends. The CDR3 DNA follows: TGCAGTGCTAGAGGGCAGGGTTTTGACACTGAAGCTTTCTTT. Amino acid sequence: CSARGQGFDTEAFF.

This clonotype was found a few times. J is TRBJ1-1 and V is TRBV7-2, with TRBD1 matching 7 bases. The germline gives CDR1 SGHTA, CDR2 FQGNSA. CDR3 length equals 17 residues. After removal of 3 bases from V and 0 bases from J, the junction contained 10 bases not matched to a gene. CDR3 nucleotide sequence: TGTGCCAGCAGCTTCAACAGGGGACAAGCCCTGAACACTGAAGCTTTCTTT. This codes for CASSFNRGQALNTEAFF.

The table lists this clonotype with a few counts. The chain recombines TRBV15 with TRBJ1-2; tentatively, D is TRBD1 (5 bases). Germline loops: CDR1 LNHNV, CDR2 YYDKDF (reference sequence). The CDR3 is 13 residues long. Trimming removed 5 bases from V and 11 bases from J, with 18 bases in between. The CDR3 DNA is TGTGCCACCAGCGAAGGGACGGCCGGGTTGTACACCTTC. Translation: CATSEGTAGLYTF.

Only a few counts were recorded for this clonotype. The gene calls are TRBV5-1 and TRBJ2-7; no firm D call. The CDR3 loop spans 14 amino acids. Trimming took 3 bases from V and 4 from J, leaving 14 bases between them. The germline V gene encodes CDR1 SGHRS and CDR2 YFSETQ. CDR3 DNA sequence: TGCGCCAGCAGCTCCCCGGCTGAAGAATACGAGCAGTACTTC. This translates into CASSSPAEEYEQYF.

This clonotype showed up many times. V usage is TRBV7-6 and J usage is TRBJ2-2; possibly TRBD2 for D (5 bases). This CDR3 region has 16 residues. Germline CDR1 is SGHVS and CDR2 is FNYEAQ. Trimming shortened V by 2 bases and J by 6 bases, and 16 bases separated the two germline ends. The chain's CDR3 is CASSLSGSLGAGELFF. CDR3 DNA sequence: TGTGCCAGCAGCTTATCAGGTTCACTAGGTGCCGGGGAGCTGTTTTTT. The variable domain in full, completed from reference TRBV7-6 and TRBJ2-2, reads GAGVSQSPRYKVTKRGQDVALRCDPISGHVSLYWYRQALGQGPEFLTYFNYEAQQDKSGLPNDRFSAERPEGSISTLTIQRTEQRDSAMYRCASSLSGSLGAGELFFGEGSRLTVL.

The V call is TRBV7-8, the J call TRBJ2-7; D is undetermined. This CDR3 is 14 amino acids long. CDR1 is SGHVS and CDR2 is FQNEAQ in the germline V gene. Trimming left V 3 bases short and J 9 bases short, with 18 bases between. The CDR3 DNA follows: TGTGCCAGCAGCTTCGTCCGCGACATTAGGGTGCAGTACTTC. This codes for CASSFVRDIRVQYF.

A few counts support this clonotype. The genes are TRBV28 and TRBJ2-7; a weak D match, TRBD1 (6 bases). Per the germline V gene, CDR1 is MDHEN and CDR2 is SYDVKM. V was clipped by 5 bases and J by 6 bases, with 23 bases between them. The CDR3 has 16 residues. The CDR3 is CASSPNQGGGYGEQYF. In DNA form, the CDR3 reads TGTGCCAGCAGTCCAAACCAAGGGGGTGGTTATGGCGAGCAGTACTTC. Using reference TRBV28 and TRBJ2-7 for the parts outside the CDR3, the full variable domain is DVKVTQSSRYLVKRTGEKVFLECVQDMDHENMFWYRQDPGLGLRLIYFSYDVKMKEKGDIPEGYSVSREKKERFSLILESASTNQTSMYLCASSPNQGGGYGEQYFGPGTRLTVT.

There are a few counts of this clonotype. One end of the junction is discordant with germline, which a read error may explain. CDR3 loop: CASSSGLAGGETQYF. Here the CDR3 DNA reads TGTGCTAGCAGCTCGGGACTAGCGGGGGGAGAGACCCAGTACTTC. The chain couples TRBV7-7 to TRBJ2-5, with TRBD2 identical over 15 bases. The germline gives CDR1 SSHAT, CDR2 FNYEAQ (reference sequence). The CDR3 has 15 amino acids.

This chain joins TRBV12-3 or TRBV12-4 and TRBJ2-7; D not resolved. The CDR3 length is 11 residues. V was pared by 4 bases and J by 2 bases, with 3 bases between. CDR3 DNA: TGTGCCAGCAGTTCAGCCTACGAGCAGTACTTC. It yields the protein CASSSAYEQYF.

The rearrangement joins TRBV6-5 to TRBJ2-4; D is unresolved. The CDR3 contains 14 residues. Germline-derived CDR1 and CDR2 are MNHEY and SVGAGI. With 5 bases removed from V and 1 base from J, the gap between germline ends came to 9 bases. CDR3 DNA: TGTGCCAGCAGTCTGGACGGCGCCAAAAACATTCAGTACTTC. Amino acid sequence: CASSLDGAKNIQYF.

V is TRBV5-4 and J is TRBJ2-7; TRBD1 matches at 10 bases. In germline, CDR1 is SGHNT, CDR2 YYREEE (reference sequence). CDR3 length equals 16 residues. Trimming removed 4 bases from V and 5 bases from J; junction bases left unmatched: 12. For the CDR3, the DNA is TGTGCCAGCAGCCCCTTAACCGGGACAGGGGTTAACGAGCAGTACTTC. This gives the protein CASSPLTGTGVNEQYF.

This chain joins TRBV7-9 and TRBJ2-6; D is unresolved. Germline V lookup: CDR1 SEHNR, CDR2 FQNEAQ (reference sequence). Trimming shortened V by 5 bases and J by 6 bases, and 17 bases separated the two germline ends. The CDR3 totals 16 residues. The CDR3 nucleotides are TGTGCCAGCAGCGCCTCCCGGGCGCTGGAGGCCAACGTCCTGACTTTC. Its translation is CASSASRALEANVLTF.

The CDR3 DNA reads as TGCGCCAGCAGCGGGAGGGGCGCGGCGCTATCACTTCAGGCCAACGTCCTGACTTTC. It translates to CASSGRGAALSLQANVLTF. The rearrangement links TRBV5-1 to TRBJ2-6, with 7 bases that match TRBD2. There are 19 residues in the CDR3. Germline values: CDR1 SGHRS, CDR2 YFSETQ. The J segment lost 6 bases and the V segment lost 4 bases, leaving 19 bases of the junction unmatched.

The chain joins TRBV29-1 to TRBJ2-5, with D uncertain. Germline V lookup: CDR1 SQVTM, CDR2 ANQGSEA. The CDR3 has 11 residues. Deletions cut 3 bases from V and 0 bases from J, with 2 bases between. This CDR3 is CSVDHQETQYF. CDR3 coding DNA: TGCAGCGTTGATCACCAAGAGACCCAGTACTTC.

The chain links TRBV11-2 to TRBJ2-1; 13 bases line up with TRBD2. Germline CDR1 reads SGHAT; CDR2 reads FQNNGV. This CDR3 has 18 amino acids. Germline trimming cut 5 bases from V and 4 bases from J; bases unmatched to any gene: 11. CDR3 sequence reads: CASSSKTSGGRHYNEQFF. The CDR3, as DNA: TGTGCCAGCAGCAGTAAGACTAGCGGGGGGCGTCATTACAATGAGCAGTTCTTC.